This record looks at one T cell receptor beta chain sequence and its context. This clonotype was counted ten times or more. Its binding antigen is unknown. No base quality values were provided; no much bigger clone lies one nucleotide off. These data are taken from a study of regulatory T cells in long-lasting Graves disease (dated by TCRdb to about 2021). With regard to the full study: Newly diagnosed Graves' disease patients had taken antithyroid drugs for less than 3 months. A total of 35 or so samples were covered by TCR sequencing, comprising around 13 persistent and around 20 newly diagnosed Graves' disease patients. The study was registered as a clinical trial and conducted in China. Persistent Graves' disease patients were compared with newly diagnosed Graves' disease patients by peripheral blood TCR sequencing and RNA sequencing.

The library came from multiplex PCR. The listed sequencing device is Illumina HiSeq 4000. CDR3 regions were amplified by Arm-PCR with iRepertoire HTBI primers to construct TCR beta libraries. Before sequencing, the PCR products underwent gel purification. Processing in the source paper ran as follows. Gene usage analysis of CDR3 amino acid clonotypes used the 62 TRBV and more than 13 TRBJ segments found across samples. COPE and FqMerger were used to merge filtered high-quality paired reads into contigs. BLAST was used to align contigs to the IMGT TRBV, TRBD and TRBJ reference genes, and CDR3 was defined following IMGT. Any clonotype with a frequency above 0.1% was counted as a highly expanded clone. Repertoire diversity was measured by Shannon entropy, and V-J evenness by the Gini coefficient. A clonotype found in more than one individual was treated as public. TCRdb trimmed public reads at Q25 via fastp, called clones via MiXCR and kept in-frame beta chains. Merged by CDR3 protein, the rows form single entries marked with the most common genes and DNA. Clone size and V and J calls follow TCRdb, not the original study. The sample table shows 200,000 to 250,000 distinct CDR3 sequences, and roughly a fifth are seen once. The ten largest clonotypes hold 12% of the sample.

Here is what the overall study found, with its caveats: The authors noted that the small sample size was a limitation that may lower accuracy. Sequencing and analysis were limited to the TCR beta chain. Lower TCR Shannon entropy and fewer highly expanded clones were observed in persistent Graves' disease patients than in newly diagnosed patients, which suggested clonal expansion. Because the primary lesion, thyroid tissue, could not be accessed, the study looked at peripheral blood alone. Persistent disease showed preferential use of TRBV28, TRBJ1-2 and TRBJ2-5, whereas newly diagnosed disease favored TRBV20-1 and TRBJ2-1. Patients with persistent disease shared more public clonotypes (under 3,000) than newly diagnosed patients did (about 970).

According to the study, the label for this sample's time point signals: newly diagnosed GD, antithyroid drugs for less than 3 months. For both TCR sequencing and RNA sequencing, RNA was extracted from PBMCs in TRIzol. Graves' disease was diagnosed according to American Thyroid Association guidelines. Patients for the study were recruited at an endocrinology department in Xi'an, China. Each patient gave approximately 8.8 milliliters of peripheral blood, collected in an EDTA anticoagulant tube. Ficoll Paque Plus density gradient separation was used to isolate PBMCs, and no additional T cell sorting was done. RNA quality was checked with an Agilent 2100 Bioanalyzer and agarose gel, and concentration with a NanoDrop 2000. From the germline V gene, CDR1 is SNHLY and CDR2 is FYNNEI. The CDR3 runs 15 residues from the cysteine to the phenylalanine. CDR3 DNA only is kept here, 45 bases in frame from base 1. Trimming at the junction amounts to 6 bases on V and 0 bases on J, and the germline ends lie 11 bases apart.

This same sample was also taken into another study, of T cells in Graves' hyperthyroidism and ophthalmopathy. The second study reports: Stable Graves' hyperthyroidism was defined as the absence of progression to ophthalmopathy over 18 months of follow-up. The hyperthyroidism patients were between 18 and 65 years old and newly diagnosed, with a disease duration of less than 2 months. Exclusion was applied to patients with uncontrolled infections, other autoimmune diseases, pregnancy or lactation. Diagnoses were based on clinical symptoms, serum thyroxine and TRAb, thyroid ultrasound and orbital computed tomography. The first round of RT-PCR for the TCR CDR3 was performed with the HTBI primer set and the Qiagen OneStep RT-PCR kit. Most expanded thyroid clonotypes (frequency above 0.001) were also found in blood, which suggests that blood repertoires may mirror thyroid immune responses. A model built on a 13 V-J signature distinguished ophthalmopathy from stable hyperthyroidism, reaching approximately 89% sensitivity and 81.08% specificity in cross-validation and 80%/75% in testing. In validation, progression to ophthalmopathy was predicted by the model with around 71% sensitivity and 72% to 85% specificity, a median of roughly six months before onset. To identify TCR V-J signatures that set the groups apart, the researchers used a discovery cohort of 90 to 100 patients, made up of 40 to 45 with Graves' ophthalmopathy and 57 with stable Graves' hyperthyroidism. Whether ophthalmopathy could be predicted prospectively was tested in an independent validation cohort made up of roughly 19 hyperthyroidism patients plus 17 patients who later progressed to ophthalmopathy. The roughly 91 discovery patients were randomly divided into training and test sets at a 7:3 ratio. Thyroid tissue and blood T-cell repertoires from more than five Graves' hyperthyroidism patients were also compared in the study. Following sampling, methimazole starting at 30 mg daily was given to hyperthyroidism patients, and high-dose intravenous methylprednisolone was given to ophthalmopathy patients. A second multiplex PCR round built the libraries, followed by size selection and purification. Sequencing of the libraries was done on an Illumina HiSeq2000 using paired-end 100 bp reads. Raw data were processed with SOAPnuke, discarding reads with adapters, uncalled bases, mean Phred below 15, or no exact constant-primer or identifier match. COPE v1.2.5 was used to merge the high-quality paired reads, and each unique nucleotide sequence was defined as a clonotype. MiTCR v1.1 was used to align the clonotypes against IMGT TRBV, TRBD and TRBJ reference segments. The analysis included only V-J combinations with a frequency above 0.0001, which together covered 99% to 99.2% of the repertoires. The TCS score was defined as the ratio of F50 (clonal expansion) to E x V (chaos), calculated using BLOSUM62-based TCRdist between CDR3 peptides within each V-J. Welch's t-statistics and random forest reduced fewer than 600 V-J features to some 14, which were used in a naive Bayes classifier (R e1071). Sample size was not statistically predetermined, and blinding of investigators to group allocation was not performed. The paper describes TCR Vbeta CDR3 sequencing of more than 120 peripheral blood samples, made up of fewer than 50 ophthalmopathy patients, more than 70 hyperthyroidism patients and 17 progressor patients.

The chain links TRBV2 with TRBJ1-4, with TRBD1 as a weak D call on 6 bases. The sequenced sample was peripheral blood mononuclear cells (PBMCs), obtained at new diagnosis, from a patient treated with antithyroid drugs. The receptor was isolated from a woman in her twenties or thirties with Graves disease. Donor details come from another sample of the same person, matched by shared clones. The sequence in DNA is TGTGCCAGCAGCCAGGGGCCTGCAACTAATGAAAAACTGTTTTTT. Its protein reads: CASSQGPATNEKLFF.